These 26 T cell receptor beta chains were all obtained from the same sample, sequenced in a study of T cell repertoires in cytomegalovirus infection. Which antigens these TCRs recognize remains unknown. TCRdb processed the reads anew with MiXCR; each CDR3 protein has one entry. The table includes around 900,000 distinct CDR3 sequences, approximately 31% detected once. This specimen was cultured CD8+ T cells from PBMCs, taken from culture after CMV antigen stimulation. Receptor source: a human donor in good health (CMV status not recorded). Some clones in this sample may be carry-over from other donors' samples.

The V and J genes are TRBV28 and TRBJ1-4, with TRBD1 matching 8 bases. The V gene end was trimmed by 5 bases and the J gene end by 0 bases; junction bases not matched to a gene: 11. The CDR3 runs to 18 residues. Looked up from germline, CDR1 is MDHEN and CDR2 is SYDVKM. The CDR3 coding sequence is TGTGCCAGCAGTCTACGGACAGGGCCTCGCCCAACTAATGAAAAACTGTTTTTT. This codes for CASSLRTGPRPTNEKLFF.

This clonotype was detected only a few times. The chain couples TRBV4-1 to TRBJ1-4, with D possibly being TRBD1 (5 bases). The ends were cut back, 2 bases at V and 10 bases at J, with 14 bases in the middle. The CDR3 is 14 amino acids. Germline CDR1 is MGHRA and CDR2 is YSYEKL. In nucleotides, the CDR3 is TGCGCCAGCAGCCAAATGAGGGGAGCGGGAAAACTGTTTTTT. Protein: CASSQMRGAGKLFF.

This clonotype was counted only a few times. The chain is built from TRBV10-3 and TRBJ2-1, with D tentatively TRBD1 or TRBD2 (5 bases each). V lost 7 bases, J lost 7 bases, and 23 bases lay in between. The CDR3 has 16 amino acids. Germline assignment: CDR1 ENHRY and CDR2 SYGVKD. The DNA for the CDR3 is TGTGCCATCATGAACCGGGACCAAGAACCTATGAATGAGCAGTTCTTC. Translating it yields CAIMNRDQEPMNEQFF.

CDR3 in DNA: TGTGCCAGCAGCCGGTCGGGGTCCCTCTCTGGAAACACCATATATTTT. This translates into CASSRSGSLSGNTIYF. The rearrangement links TRBV14 to TRBJ1-3; D remains unclear. CDR1 SGHDN and CDR2 FVKESK come from the germline V gene. Trimming pared 4 bases from V and 0 bases from J, leaving 13 bases between. CDR3 length: 16 amino acids.

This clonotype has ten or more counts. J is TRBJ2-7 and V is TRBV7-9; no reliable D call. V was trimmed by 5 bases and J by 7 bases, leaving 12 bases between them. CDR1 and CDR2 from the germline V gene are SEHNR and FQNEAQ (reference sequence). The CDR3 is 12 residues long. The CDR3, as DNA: TGTGCCAGCAGCCCCACCGATCGGGAGCAGTACTTC. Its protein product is CASSPTDREQYF.

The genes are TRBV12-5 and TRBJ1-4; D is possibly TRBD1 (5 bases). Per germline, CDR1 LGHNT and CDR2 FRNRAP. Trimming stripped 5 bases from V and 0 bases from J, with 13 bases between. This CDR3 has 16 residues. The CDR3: CASGPLGTATNEKLFF. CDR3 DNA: TGTGCTAGTGGTCCCTTGGGGACGGCAACTAATGAAAAACTGTTTTTT.

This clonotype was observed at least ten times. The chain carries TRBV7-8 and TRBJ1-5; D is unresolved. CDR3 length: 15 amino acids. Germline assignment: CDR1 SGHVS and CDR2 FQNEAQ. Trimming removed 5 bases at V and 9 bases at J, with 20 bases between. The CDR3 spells CASSPGRPPVRPQHF. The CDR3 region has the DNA TGTGCCAGCAGCCCCGGTAGACCCCCTGTTCGGCCCCAGCATTTT.

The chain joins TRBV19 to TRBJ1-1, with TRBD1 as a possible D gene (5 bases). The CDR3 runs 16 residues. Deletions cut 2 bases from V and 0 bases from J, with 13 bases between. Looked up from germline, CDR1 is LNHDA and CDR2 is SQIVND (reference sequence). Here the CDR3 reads CASSITRRQLNTEAFF. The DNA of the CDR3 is TGTGCCAGTAGTATAACCAGGAGACAGCTGAACACTGAAGCTTTCTTT.

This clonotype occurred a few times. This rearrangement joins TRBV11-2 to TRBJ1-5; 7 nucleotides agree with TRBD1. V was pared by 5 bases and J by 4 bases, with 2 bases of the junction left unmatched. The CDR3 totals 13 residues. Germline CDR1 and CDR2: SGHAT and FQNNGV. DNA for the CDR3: TGTGCCAGCAGCAAGACAGGGAATCAGCCCCAGCATTTT. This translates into CASSKTGNQPQHF. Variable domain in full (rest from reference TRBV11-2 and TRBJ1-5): EAGVAQSPRYKIIEKRQSVAFWCNPISGHATLYWYQQILGQGPKLLIQFQNNGVVDDSQLPKDRFSAERLKGVDSTLKIQPAKLEDSAVYLCASSKTGNQPQHFGDGTRLSIL.

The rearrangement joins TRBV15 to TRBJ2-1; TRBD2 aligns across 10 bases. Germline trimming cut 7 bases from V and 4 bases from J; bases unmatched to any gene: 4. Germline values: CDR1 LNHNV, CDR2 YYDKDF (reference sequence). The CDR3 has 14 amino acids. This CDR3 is CATTSSGGYNEQFF. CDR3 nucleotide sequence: TGTGCCACCACCTCTAGCGGGGGTTACAATGAGCAGTTCTTC. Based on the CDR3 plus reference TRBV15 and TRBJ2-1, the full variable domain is DAMVIQNPRYQVTQFGKPVTLSCSQTLNHNVMYWYQQKSSQAPKLLFHYYDKDFNNEADTPDNFQSRRPNTSFCFLDIRSPGLGDTAMYLCATTSSGGYNEQFFGPGTRLTVL.

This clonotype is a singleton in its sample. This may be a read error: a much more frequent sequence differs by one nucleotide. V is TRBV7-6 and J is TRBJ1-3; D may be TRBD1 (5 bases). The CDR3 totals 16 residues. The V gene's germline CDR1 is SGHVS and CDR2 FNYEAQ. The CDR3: CASRSSAGSSRNTIYF. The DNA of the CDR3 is TGTGCCAGCAGATCCTCGGCAGGGAGCTCTAGAAACACCATATATTTT. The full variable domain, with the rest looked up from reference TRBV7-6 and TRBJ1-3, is GAGVSQSPRYKVTKRGQDVALRCDPISGHVSLYWYRQALGQGPEFLTYFNYEAQQDKSGLPNDRFSAERPEGSISTLTIQRTEQRDSAMYRCASRSSAGSSRNTIYFGEGSWLTVV.

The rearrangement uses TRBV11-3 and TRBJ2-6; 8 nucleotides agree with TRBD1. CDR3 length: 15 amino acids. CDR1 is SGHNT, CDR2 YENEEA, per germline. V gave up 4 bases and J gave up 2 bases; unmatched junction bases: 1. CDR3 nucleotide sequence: TGTGCCAGCAGCTCAGGGGGCGCTGGGGCCAACGTCCTGACTTTC. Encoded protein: CASSSGGAGANVLTF.

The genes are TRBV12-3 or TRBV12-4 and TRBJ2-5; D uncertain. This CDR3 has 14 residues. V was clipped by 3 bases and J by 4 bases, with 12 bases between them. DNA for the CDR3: TGTGCCAGCAGTTTCTTCAAATTAGGAGAGACCCAGTACTTC. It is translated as CASSFFKLGETQYF.

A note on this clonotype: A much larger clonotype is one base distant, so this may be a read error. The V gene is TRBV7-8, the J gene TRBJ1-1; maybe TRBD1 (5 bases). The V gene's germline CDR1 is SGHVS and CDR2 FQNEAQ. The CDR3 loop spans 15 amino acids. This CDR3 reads CVSSLDIGSFGGAFF. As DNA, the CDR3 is TGTGTCAGCAGCTTGGATATTGGGTCGTTCGGGGGAGCTTTCTTT.

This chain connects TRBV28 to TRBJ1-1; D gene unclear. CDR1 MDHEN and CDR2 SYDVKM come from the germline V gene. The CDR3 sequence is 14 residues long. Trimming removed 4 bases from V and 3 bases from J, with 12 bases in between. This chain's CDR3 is CASSYQTHYTEAFF. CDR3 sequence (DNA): TGTGCCAGCAGTTATCAGACGCATTACACTGAAGCTTTCTTT.

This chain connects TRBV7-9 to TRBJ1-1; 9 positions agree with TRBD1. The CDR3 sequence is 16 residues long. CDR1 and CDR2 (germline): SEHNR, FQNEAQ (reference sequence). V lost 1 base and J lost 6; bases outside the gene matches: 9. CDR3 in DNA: TGTGCCAGCAGCTTAGTGTCCGTGGGACAGGGATCTGAAGCTTTCTTT. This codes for CASSLVSVGQGSEAFF.

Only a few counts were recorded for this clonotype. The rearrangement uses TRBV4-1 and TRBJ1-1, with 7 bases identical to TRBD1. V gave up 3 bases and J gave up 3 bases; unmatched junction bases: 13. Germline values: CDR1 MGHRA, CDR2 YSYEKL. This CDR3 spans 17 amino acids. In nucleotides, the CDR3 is TGCGCCAGCAGCCACATTGGGTTACAGGGGCCTTACACTGAAGCTTTCTTT. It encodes CASSHIGLQGPYTEAFF.

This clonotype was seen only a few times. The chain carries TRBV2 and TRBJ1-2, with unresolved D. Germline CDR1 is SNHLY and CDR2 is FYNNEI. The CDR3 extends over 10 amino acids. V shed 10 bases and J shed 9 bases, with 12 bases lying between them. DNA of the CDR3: TGTGCCACCCGCGTTATGCGCTACACCTTC. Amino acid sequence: CATRVMRYTF.

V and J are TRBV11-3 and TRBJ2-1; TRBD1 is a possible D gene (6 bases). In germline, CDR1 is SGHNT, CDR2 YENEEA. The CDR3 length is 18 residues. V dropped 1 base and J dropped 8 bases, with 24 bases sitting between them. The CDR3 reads CASSLAYKRAGAVYEQFF. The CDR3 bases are TGTGCCAGCAGCTTAGCCTATAAAAGGGCAGGGGCAGTTTATGAGCAGTTCTTC.

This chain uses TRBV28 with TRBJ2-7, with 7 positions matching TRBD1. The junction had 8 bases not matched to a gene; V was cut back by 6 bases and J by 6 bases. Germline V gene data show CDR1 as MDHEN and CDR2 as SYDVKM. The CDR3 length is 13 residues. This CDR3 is CASRSGTEVEQYF. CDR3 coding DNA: TGTGCCAGCAGGTCCGGGACAGAAGTCGAGCAGTACTTC.

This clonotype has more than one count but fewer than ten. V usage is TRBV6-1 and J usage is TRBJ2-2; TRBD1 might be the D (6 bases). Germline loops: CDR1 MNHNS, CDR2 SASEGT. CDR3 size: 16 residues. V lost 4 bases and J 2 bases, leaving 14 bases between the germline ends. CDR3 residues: CASSGSPGHNTGELFF. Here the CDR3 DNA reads TGTGCCAGCAGTGGATCGCCGGGACATAACACCGGGGAGCTGTTTTTT.

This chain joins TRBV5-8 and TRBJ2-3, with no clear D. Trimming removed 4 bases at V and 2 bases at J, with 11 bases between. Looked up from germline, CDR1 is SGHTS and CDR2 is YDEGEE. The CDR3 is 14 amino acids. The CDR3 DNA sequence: TGTGCCAGCAGCCCCAGGACCAACACAGATACGCAGTATTTT. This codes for CASSPRTNTDTQYF.

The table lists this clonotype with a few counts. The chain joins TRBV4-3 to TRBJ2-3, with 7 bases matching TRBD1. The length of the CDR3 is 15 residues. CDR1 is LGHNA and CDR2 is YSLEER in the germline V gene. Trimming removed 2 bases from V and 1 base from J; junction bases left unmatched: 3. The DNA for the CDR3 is TGCGCCAGCAGCCAATGGACAGGACGCACAGATACGCAGTATTTT. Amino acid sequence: CASSQWTGRTDTQYF.

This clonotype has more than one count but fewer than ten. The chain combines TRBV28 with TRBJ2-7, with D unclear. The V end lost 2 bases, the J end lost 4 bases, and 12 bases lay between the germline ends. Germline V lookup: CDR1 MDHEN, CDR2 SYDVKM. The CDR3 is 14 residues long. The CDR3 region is CASSLGRIPYEQYV. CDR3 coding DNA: TGTGCCAGCAGTTTAGGCCGGATTCCTTACGAGCAGTACGTC.

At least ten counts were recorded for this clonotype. In nucleotides, the CDR3 is TGTGCCAGCAGCTTGCCCTCCAAGGGGCCCCAGCATTTT. Protein product: CASSLPSKGPQHF. This rearrangement joins TRBV7-2 to TRBJ1-5; the D is unclear. The CDR3 spans 13 residues. The germline V gene encodes CDR1 SGHTA and CDR2 FQGNSA. Between the trimmed V and J ends, which lost 3 bases and 9 bases, there was a span of 12 bases.

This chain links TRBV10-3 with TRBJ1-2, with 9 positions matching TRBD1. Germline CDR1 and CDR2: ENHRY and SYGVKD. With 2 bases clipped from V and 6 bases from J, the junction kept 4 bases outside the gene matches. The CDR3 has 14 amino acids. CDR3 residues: CAISEPRTGDGYTF. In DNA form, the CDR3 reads TGTGCCATCAGTGAGCCTAGGACAGGGGATGGCTACACCTTC.